What follows are 28 T cell receptor beta chains derived from one specimen sequenced in a study of cytomegalovirus exposure and HLA in healthy donors. This PCR relied on a set of 60 Vbeta primers and 13 Jbeta primers. The protocol was immunoSEQ multiplex PCR, while the TCRdb copy is restricted to in-frame clones and leaves out a portion. Here the sample spans around 300,000 clones, roughly 70% being singletons. Sequenced sample: PBMCs. The receptors here all came from a female donor in good health and CMV-seronegative.

The chain is built from TRBV2 and TRBJ2-7, with 7 bases matching TRBD2. Germline values: CDR1 SNHLY, CDR2 FYNNEI. V lost 4 bases to trimming and J lost 5 bases; unmatched junction nucleotides: 14. This CDR3 is 16 amino acids long. CDR3 DNA sequence: TGTGCCAGCAGTGGGAGGCCTAGCGGACTCACCAACGAGCAGTACTTC. Translating gives CASSGRPSGLTNEQYF.

The genes are TRBV4-1 and TRBJ1-1, with 7 bases fitting TRBD1. The CDR3 covers 15 residues. Per germline, CDR1 MGHRA and CDR2 YSYEKL. V lost 3 bases, J lost 1 base, and 5 bases stayed unmatched. The CDR3 loop is CASSHPGQSNTEAFF. CDR3 nucleotide sequence: TGCGCCAGCAGCCACCCGGGACAGTCGAACACTGAAGCTTTCTTT.

This clone came up a few times. V is TRBV19 and J is TRBJ2-7, with D tentatively TRBD1 (5 bases). The CDR3 runs 14 residues. Germline V gene sequence: CDR1 LNHDA, CDR2 SQIVND (reference sequence). V was pared by 3 bases and J by 5 bases, with 14 bases between. CDR3: CASSITRRADEQYF. The CDR3 coding sequence is TGTGCCAGTAGTATTACCCGCAGGGCGGACGAGCAGTACTTC.

This rearrangement joins TRBV5-1 to TRBJ2-7; 10 nucleotides align to TRBD1. CDR1 and CDR2 (germline): SGHRS, YFSETQ. V lost 3 bases to trimming and J lost 2 bases; unmatched junction nucleotides: 5. The CDR3 is 15 amino acids. The CDR3 loop is CASSSLGQGAYEQYF. CDR3 nucleotide sequence: TGCGCCAGCAGCTCCCTCGGACAGGGGGCCTACGAGCAGTACTTC.

This clone was detected only once. CDR3 in DNA: TGTGCCAGCAGTAGGACTAGCGGGAGTCCGAGATATGAGCAGTTCTTC. This gives the protein CASSRTSGSPRYEQFF. This chain uses TRBV25-1 with TRBJ2-1, with 13 bases identical to TRBD2. This CDR3 contains 16 residues. Per the germline V gene, CDR1 is MGHDK and CDR2 is SYGVNS. V dropped 5 bases and J dropped 8; count of bases not matched to a gene: 9.

The chain couples TRBV10-3 to TRBJ1-2; 7 bases are a match to TRBD1. Losses at the gene ends were 4 bases for V and 3 bases for J; bases not matched to a gene: 11. Germline V gene sequence: CDR1 ENHRY, CDR2 SYGVKD. This CDR3 comprises 16 residues. The CDR3 sequence is CAISAPTGDGDYGYTF. Written as DNA, the CDR3 is TGTGCCATCAGTGCGCCCACAGGGGACGGGGACTATGGCTACACCTTC.

CDR3 sequence reads: CASSLYSYSGANVLTF. The CDR3 nucleotides read TGTGCCAGCAGCTTATACTCATACTCTGGGGCCAACGTCCTGACTTTC. The chain couples TRBV11-2 to TRBJ2-6; D not resolved. This CDR3 is 16 amino acids long. Trimming shortened V by 2 bases and J by 0 bases, and 8 bases separated the two germline ends. Germline lookup yields CDR1 SGHAT and CDR2 FQNNGV.

The J gene is TRBJ2-7, the V gene TRBV7-6, with TRBD1 identical over 8 bases. Losses at the gene ends were 3 bases for V and 2 bases for J; bases not matched to a gene: 6. The germline CDR1 and CDR2 sequences are SGHVS and FNYEAQ. The CDR3 runs 15 residues. The CDR3 sequence: CASSFGQGSPYEQYF. The CDR3 nucleotides are TGTGCCAGCAGCTTCGGACAGGGATCCCCCTACGAGCAGTACTTC. Complete variable domain (other parts from reference TRBV7-6 and TRBJ2-7): GAGVSQSPRYKVTKRGQDVALRCDPISGHVSLYWYRQALGQGPEFLTYFNYEAQQDKSGLPNDRFSAERPEGSISTLTIQRTEQRDSAMYRCASSFGQGSPYEQYFGPGTRLTVT.

This rearrangement joins TRBV27 to TRBJ2-7, with TRBD1 matching 7 bases. CDR3 size: 14 residues. The J segment lost 3 bases and the V segment lost 5 bases, leaving 7 bases of the junction unmatched. Looked up from germline, CDR1 is MNHEY and CDR2 is SMNVEV (reference sequence). CDR3 in amino acids: CASSASDRSYEQYF. The DNA for the CDR3 is TGTGCCAGCAGTGCCTCGGACAGGAGCTACGAGCAGTACTTC.

The chain combines TRBV9 with TRBJ1-2; D ambiguous. There are 15 residues in the CDR3. The germline CDR1 and CDR2 sequences are SGDLS and YYNGEE. V dropped 0 bases and J dropped 4 bases, with 13 bases sitting between them. This CDR3 is CASSVASGGGYGYTF. CDR3 nucleotides: TGTGCCAGCAGCGTAGCCAGTGGAGGCGGCTATGGCTACACCTTC.

J is TRBJ1-2 and V is TRBV10-3; 8 bases map to TRBD1. Per germline, CDR1 ENHRY and CDR2 SYGVKD. V gave up 8 bases and J gave up 7 bases; unmatched junction bases: 9. This CDR3 contains 13 residues. CDR3 in amino acids: CAIVSQGAGGYTF. The CDR3 DNA reads as TGTGCCATCGTCTCGCAGGGGGCAGGTGGCTACACCTTC.

This clone was observed a handful of times. The V and J genes are TRBV7-6 and TRBJ2-2; the D gene is possibly TRBD2 (6 bases). This CDR3 region has 16 residues. The germline CDR1 and CDR2 sequences are SGHVS and FNYEAQ. Trimming cost V 5 bases and J 6 bases, with 19 bases left between them. CDR3 DNA: TGTGCCAGCAGCGCCCCGGGGGAGCTAGTTTCCGGGGAGCTGTTTTTT. Translated: CASSAPGELVSGELFF.

The genes are TRBV4-1 and TRBJ2-7; 13 bases match TRBD2. This CDR3 has 20 amino acids. From germline, CDR1 is MGHRA and CDR2 YSYEKL. Germline trimming cut 1 base from V and 2 bases from J; bases unmatched to any gene: 14. The CDR3 loop reads CASSQVLRTSGRTRPYEQYF. The CDR3 coding sequence is TGCGCCAGCAGCCAAGTACTTCGGACTAGCGGGAGAACGCGCCCCTACGAGCAGTACTTC.

The chain has TRBV6-5 and TRBJ1-5; D call uncertain. V gave up 5 bases and J gave up 7 bases, with 9 bases separating them. CDR3 length equals 12 residues. Germline CDR1 reads MNHEY; CDR2 reads SVGAGI. In DNA, the CDR3 is TGTGCCAGCAGTGGCGGACTCCAGCCCCAGCATTTT. Its translation is CASSGGLQPQHF.

This clone was recorded once. The rearrangement joins TRBV12-5 to TRBJ1-3; possibly TRBD1 for D (6 bases). This CDR3 comprises 17 residues. From germline, CDR1 is LGHNT and CDR2 FRNRAP. V shed 3 bases and J shed 2 bases, with 17 bases lying between them. In nucleotides, the CDR3 is TGTGCTAGTGGTTTCCCTCAGGGGCCCATGACTGGAAACACCATATATTTT. Translating gives CASGFPQGPMTGNTIYF.

This chain uses TRBV19 with TRBJ2-7; D is possibly TRBD1 (5 bases). The germline V gene has CDR1 LNHDA and CDR2 SQIVND (reference sequence). V lost 5 bases, J lost 4 bases, and 15 bases lay in between. The CDR3 is 14 residues long. As DNA, the CDR3 is TGTGCCAGTAGTCCACAGGTAAAGGCGTACGAGCAGTACTTC. Amino acid sequence: CASSPQVKAYEQYF.

The chain employs TRBV2 and TRBJ2-7, with 12 bases fitting TRBD2. This CDR3 has 16 residues. The ends lost 3 bases at V and 2 bases at J; junction bases unmatched: 5. Germline V gives CDR1 SNHLY, CDR2 FYNNEI. The CDR3 spells CASSEIGLAGTYEQYF. CDR3 bases: TGTGCCAGCAGTGAGATTGGACTAGCGGGAACCTACGAGCAGTACTTC.

The chain carries TRBV7-9 and TRBJ2-7; 8 bases agree with TRBD1. CDR1 is SEHNR, CDR2 FQNEAQ, per germline (reference sequence). This CDR3 comprises 15 residues. The V gene end was trimmed by 4 bases and the J gene end by 5 bases; junction bases not matched to a gene: 10. CDR3 DNA: TGTGCCAGCAGCTCGCAACCGATACAGGGGGACGAGCAGTACTTC. It codes for CASSSQPIQGDEQYF.

The V gene is TRBV9, the J gene TRBJ1-3, with D possibly matching TRBD1 (5 bases). V lost 0 bases and J lost 2, with 21 bases in between. The CDR3 runs to 19 residues. Germline V CDR1 and CDR2: SGDLS, YYNGEE. The CDR3 loop reads CASSVAHPTVPTPGNTIYF. The CDR3 DNA reads TGTGCCAGCAGCGTAGCTCACCCGACAGTGCCCACCCCTGGAAACACCATATATTTT.

This clone was counted only a few times. Distinct nucleotide sequences in the sample also encode this CDR3. The chain couples TRBV28 to TRBJ1-1; no clear D. V shed 10 bases and J shed 4 bases, with 10 bases lying between them. Looked up from germline, CDR1 is MDHEN and CDR2 is SYDVKM. CDR3 length equals 11 residues. The CDR3 DNA is TGTGCCATAGGACTCGGCACTGAAGCTTTCTTT. Translating it yields CAIGLGTEAFF.

The gene calls are TRBV7-9 and TRBJ2-7, with a possible D match to TRBD2 (6 bases). Germline V gene lookup returns CDR1 SEHNR and CDR2 FQNEAQ (reference sequence). This CDR3 spans 12 amino acids. V dropped 5 bases and J dropped 4 bases, with 9 bases sitting between them. DNA for the CDR3: TGTGCCAGCAGCCGCCTAGCGTACGAGCAGTACTTC. This codes for CASSRLAYEQYF.

The rearrangement links TRBV4-1 to TRBJ2-1; D possibly corresponds to TRBD1 (6 bases). The CDR3 runs to 17 residues. Germline CDR1 is MGHRA and CDR2 is YSYEKL. The germline V and J ends were trimmed by 4 bases and 0 bases, with 16 bases remaining between them. The chain's CDR3 is CASSPRDIAVSYNEQFF. DNA for the CDR3: TGCGCCAGCAGCCCCCGGGACATCGCCGTCTCCTACAATGAGCAGTTCTTC.

The genes are TRBV5-1 and TRBJ2-4; 11 positions match TRBD2. Germline loops: CDR1 SGHRS, CDR2 YFSETQ. This CDR3 contains 17 residues. The V gene end was trimmed by 2 bases and the J gene end by 2 bases; junction bases not matched to a gene: 6. The CDR3 bases are TGCGCCAGCAGCTTTCTTCTAGCGGGAGGATCCAAAAACATTCAGTACTTC. This gives the protein CASSFLLAGGSKNIQYF.

This clone turned up a few times. This chain uses TRBV21-1 with TRBJ1-4; the D call of TRBD1 is as the table states it, not checked on the DNA. TRBV21-1 has pseudogene status. The CDR3 totals 13 residues. The CDR3 sequence: CASSKENREKLFF. The CDR3 DNA reads as TGTGCCAGCAGCAAAGAGAACAGAGAAAAACTGTTTTTT.

The chain recombines TRBV5-1 with TRBJ1-2; weak D call: TRBD1 (5 bases). Deletions cut 2 bases from V and 5 bases from J, with 7 bases between. This CDR3 has 12 residues. Germline V gives CDR1 SGHRS, CDR2 YFSETQ. Here the CDR3 DNA reads TGCGCCAGCAGCTTTCAGGGATATGGCTACACCTTC. It translates to CASSFQGYGYTF.

In this sample, this clone turned up a few times. V usage is TRBV27 and J usage is TRBJ1-4; D unresolved. V lost 3 bases and J lost 1, with 12 bases in between. Germline V gene lookup returns CDR1 MNHEY and CDR2 SMNVEV (reference sequence). The CDR3 contains 16 residues. The CDR3 sequence: CASSFGGVGTNEKLFF. CDR3 coding DNA: TGTGCCAGCAGTTTTGGCGGGGTGGGAACTAATGAAAAACTGTTTTTT.

The CDR3 nucleotides read TGTGCCAGTAGTAATCGCAGGGCGAACACTGAAGCTTTCTTT. Translation: CASSNRRANTEAFF. The genes are TRBV19 and TRBJ1-1; possibly TRBD1 for D (5 bases). Germline V lookup: CDR1 LNHDA, CDR2 SQIVND (reference sequence). The CDR3 length is 14 residues. The V gene lost 4 bases and the J gene lost 1 base, with 10 bases spanning the gap. Full variable domain (missing parts from reference TRBV19 and TRBJ1-1): DGGITQSPKYLFRKEGQNVTLSCEQNLNHDAMYWYRQDPGQGLRLIYYSQIVNDFQKGDIAEGYSVSREKKESFPLTVTSAQKNPTAFYLCASSNRRANTEAFFGQGTRLTVV.

This chain joins TRBV28 and TRBJ2-5, with D perhaps TRBD2 (5 bases). V dropped 5 bases and J dropped 2 bases, with 18 bases sitting between them. Germline CDR1 MDHEN, CDR2 SYDVKM. The CDR3 runs 16 residues. The CDR3 region is CASSAPHRGRQETQYF. The CDR3 nucleotides read TGTGCCAGCAGTGCACCCCACCGAGGGCGGCAAGAGACCCAGTACTTC.